Listed below are T cell receptor beta chains from one sample, sequenced in a study of T cells in Graves' hyperthyroidism and ophthalmopathy. TCRdb processed the multiplex PCR reads anew with MiXCR; each CDR3 protein has one entry. Of roughly 400,000 distinct CDR3 sequences listed, around 25% are singletons. Sequenced: blood. The receptors originated from a man aged 45 to 65 with Graves' hyperthyroidism. CDR3s include the opening cysteine and the closing phenylalanine or tryptophan. A D gene is named only where the DNA matches it firmly. Clone size is stated in some rows and not others, as once, few, many or a class when expanded.

>TRBD2|many|TRBJ2-7|TRBV12-3/TRBV12-4|13
CASSSLTSSEQYF
TGTGCCAGCAGTTCCTTGACTAGCAGCGAGCAGTACTTC
>-|many|TRBJ2-1|TRBV11-2|15
CASSQRLGSYNEQFF
TGTGCCAGCAGCCAGAGGCTCGGGAGCTACAATGAGCAGTTCTTC
>-|-|TRBJ1-2|TRBV6-1|13
CASSLTDNYGYTF
TGTGCCAGCAGTTTGACAGACAACTATGGCTACACCTTC
>-|-|TRBJ2-3|TRBV19|13
CASGEGGTDTQYF
TGTGCCAGTGGTGAGGGTGGTACAGATACGCAGTATTTT
>-|-|TRBJ2-7|TRBV9|14
CASSVDARAYEQYF
TGTGCCAGCAGCGTAGACGCCCGGGCTTACGAGCAGTACTTC
>-|many|TRBJ2-1|TRBV2|13
CASSWQGYNEQFF
TGTGCCAGCAGCTGGCAGGGGTACAATGAGCAGTTCTTC
>-|few|TRBJ1-1|TRBV5-6|15
CASSLEGRSFTEAFF
TGTGCCAGCAGCCTTGAGGGGAGGTCGTTCACTGAAGCTTTCTTT
>-|-|TRBJ2-6|TRBV28|17
CASSPPGFSSGANVLTF
TGTGCCAGCAGTCCCCCGGGATTTTCCTCTGGGGCCAACGTCCTGACTTTC
>TRBD1|many|TRBJ2-7|TRBV5-1|14
CASSPDRGSYEQYF
TGCGCCAGCAGCCCTGACAGGGGATCGTACGAGCAGTACTTC
>-|-|TRBJ2-7|TRBV13|11
CASSVTDEQYF
TGTGCCAGCAGCGTAACAGACGAGCAGTACTTC
>-|many|TRBJ2-7|TRBV7-9|15
CASSSARAGEYEQYF
TGTGCCAGCAGCTCCGCGCGGGCAGGGGAGTACGAGCAGTACTTC
>-|many|TRBJ2-7|TRBV7-3|14
CASSLTGGTVEQYF
TGTGCCAGCAGCTTAACGGGCGGGACGGTTGAGCAGTACTTC
>-|many|TRBJ2-5|TRBV7-8|15
CASSPGTEGQETQYF
TGTGCCAGCAGCCCCGGGACGGAGGGGCAAGAGACCCAGTACTTC
>TRBD2|-|TRBJ2-3|TRBV27|17
CASSFLTGDYSGDTQYF
TGTGCCAGCAGTTTCTTGACGGGGGACTATTCAGGAGATACGCAGTATTTT
>-|-|TRBJ1-4|TRBV7-7|13
CASSLGVNEKLFF
TGTGCTAGCAGCTTGGGTGTTAATGAAAAACTGTTTTTT
>TRBD2|many|TRBJ2-1|TRBV7-6|16
CASSPVSAGGNNEQFF
TGTGCCAGCAGCCCGGTTTCTGCGGGAGGGAACAATGAGCAGTTCTTC
>-|few|TRBJ2-5|TRBV7-9|12
CASSEVSGTQYF
TGTGCCAGCAGCGAAGTATCGGGGACCCAGTACTTC
>TRBD1|-|TRBJ1-2|TRBV2|15
CASSETDRGMGGYTF
TGTGCCAGCAGTGAAACCGACAGGGGAATGGGAGGCTACACCTTC
>-|few|TRBJ1-4|TRBV5-1|15
CASSLDTREGEKLFF
TGCGCCAGCAGCTTGGATACCAGGGAAGGAGAAAAACTGTTTTTT
>-|few|TRBJ1-1|TRBV3-1|12
CASSQSYGEAFF
TGTGCCAGCAGCCAATCGTACGGTGAAGCTTTCTTT
>-|once|TRBJ2-5|TRBV12-3/TRBV12-4|13
CASSPQGCQSQYF
TGTGCCAGCAGCCCACAGGGTTGTCAATCCCAGTACTTC
>TRBD1|-|TRBJ2-5|TRBV19|14
CASSRNRGRETQYF
TGTGCCAGTAGTAGGAACAGGGGGCGAGAGACCCAGTACTTC
>TRBD2|few|TRBJ2-1|TRBV12-3/TRBV12-4|15
CASSPAGGYFGEQFF
TGTGCCAGCAGTCCAGCGGGAGGATATTTCGGGGAGCAGTTCTTC
>TRBD1|-|TRBJ1-2|TRBV12-3/TRBV12-4|15
CASSPEGQGGYGYTF
TGTGCCAGCAGTCCGGAAGGACAGGGCGGCTATGGCTACACCTTC
>TRBD1|once|TRBJ1-6|TRBV10-3|13
CATRTGENSPLHF
TGTGCCACAAGGACAGGAGAAAATTCACCCCTCCACTTT
>-|-|TRBJ1-1|TRBV4-1|15
CASSQDTQGETEAFF
TGCGCCAGCAGCCAAGATACGCAGGGAGAGACTGAAGCTTTCTTT
>-|few|TRBJ1-1|TRBV20-1|14
CSARDHGGRSEAFF
TGCAGTGCTAGAGATCACGGGGGCAGGTCTGAAGCTTTCTTT
>-|many|TRBJ2-7|TRBV7-9|12
CASTEGGDEQYF
TGTGCCAGCACCGAGGGGGGAGACGAGCAGTACTTC
>-|few|TRBJ1-4|TRBV5-1|15
CASSWMGAANEKLFF
TGCGCCAGCAGCTGGATGGGAGCGGCTAATGAAAAACTGTTTTTT
>-|few|TRBJ2-1|TRBV20-1|16
CSARDHALESYNEQFF
TGCAGTGCTAGAGATCACGCGCTGGAGTCCTACAATGAGCAGTTCTTC
>-|many|TRBJ2-7|TRBV7-9|11
CASTSMEEQYF
TGTGCCAGCACCTCTATGGAGGAGCAGTACTTC
>-|-|TRBJ2-7|TRBV30|11
CAWSVKTEQYF
TGTGCCTGGAGTGTGAAGACCGAGCAGTACTTC
>TRBD1|few|TRBJ1-5|TRBV28|15
CASRTGVPSNQPQHF
TGTGCCAGCAGAACAGGGGTACCTAGCAATCAGCCCCAGCATTTT